Here is one T cell receptor beta chain with its context. The antigen remains undetermined. This specimen belongs to a study of T cell responses to AZD1222 COVID-19 vaccine. Whole-study results and caveats: Clonal diversity may have been underestimated, and the donors were mostly white British, with more females than males.

The method was immunoSEQ multiplex PCR; TCRdb's version includes in-frame clones alone and lacks a portion of them. The table lists fewer than 90,000 clones, about 82% of them singletons. The germline V and J ends were trimmed by 5 bases and 1 base, with 14 bases remaining between them. CDR1 and CDR2 from the germline V gene are MNHEY and SMNVEV (reference sequence). This CDR3 is built from 15 residues. The chain joins TRBV27 to TRBJ1-1; D perhaps matches TRBD1 (6 bases). Specimen: peripheral blood, collected 28 days after the second AZD1222 dose. The source is an adult who received the AZD1222 COVID-19 vaccine. CDR3 DNA sequence: TGTGCCAGCAGTCCCGGGGACATCAGGAACACTGAAGCTTTCTTT. Translation gives CASSPGDIRNTEAFF.